The rows below give T cell receptor beta chains drawn from one sample of a study of blood T cell repertoires in COVID-19. The assay was immunoSEQ multiplex PCR, and TCRdb's table has in-frame clones only and misses some. Altogether 250,000 to 350,000 clones are present, 75% to 90% being singletons, with the ten largest covering approximately 12%. The sample taken for sequencing was peripheral blood. Receptors were obtained from a woman aged 55-69 years with acute or convalescent COVID-19. CDR3s include the opening cysteine and the closing phenylalanine or tryptophan. D genes are given only for firm matches. Clone size, where shown, is once, few, many, or a class for clones that have expanded.

>TRBJ2-6|.|17|TRBV6-6|TRBD1
TGTGCCAGCAGTCGCGGACAGGGAACGAGTGGGGCCAACGTCCTGACTTTC
CASSRGQGTSGANVLTF
>TRBJ1-4|.|14|TRBV6-5|.
TGTGCCAGCAGTTACAGCGGAAAGGGAGAAAAACTGTTTTTT
CASSYSGKGEKLFF
>TRBJ1-2|.|14|TRBV4-2|.
TGTGCCAGCAGCCAAGATGAGGCAGCGACCTTCTACACCTTC
CASSQDEAATFYTF
>TRBJ1-5|.|13|TRBV12-3/TRBV12-4|.
TGTGCCAGCAGTTTTGGGCAATCAGAGCCCCAGCATTTT
CASSFGQSEPQHF
>TRBJ2-2|.|17|TRBV19|TRBD2
TGTGCCAGTAGCTCTCGGAGCGGGGGGGCGTTCACCGGGGAGCTGTTTTTT
CASSSRSGGAFTGELFF
>TRBJ2-5|.|16|TRBV28|TRBD2
TGTGCCAGCAGCAGCACCCGGCGGGGGGTCCAAGAGACCCAGTACTTC
CASSSTRRGVQETQYF
>TRBJ2-5|.|15|TRBV28|TRBD1
TGTGCCAGCAGTCTCGCCGGGACAGGGTGGGAGACCCAGTACTTC
CASSLAGTGWETQYF
>TRBJ1-5|.|12|TRBV19|.
TGTGCCAGTAGTATAGATGGGCGGCCCCAGCATTTT
CASSIDGRPQHF
>TRBJ2-1|once|15|TRBV6-6|.
TGTGCCAGCAGACCTCAAATAGGTCTGGGGAGCGAGCAGTTCTTC
CASRPQIGLGSEQFF
>TRBJ2-3|.|15|TRBV5-4|.
TGTGCCAGCAGCTTTAGGGACACCGGCACAGATACGCAGTATTTT
CASSFRDTGTDTQYF
>TRBJ1-1|.|13|TRBV29-1|.
TGCAGCGTCTCCGGGACACCGAACACTGAAGCTTTCTTT
CSVSGTPNTEAFF
>TRBJ2-5|.|15|TRBV7-2|TRBD2
TGTGCCAGCAGCAGCCCGGGGGGGGCGCCAGAGACCCAGTACTTC
CASSSPGGAPETQYF
>TRBJ2-1|.|15|TRBV28|TRBD2
TGTGCCAGCAGCCCGGGACTAGGAGGGGTCAATGAGCAGTTCTTC
CASSPGLGGVNEQFF
>TRBJ1-2|.|16|TRBV9|.
TGTGCCAGCAGCGTAGGCCCGGACAAAACACTCTATGGCTACACCTTC
CASSVGPDKTLYGYTF
>TRBJ2-2|.|16|TRBV11-2|TRBD1
TGTGCCAGCAGCTCTTACAGGGGCCGAGCGCCCGGGGAGCTGTTTTTT
CASSSYRGRAPGELFF
>TRBJ2-4|.|16|TRBV2|TRBD1
TGTGCCAGCAGGCCGGACAGGGCCTTCGCCAAAAACATTCAGTACTTC
CASRPDRAFAKNIQYF
>TRBJ1-2|.|14|TRBV30|.
TGTGCCTGGAGTCGGACAGATACAACCTATGGCTACACCTTC
CAWSRTDTTYGYTF
>TRBJ2-7|.|15|TRBV10-3|TRBD1
TGTGCCATCAGTGAGGAAGGGACAGGGGCCTACGAGCAGTACTTC
CAISEEGTGAYEQYF
>TRBJ2-1|.|14|TRBV9|TRBD2
TGTGCCAGCAGCGTAGTCCGGCTAGCGGACGAGCAGTTCTTC
CASSVVRLADEQFF
>TRBJ1-1|.|13|TRBV7-9|.
TGTGCCAGCAGCTCAGGAGGGAGCACTGAAGCTTTCTTT
CASSSGGSTEAFF
>TRBJ1-5|.|15|TRBV7-6|.
TGTGCCAGCAGCCCAGAATTGGGAGGCAATCAGCCCCAGCATTTT
CASSPELGGNQPQHF
>TRBJ1-1|.|16|TRBV6-2/TRBV6-3|.
TGTGCCAGCAGTTACTCGCATGCGGGGGCGAGGACTGAAGCTTTCTTT
CASSYSHAGARTEAFF
>TRBJ1-1|once|14|TRBV7-5|.
TGTGTCAGAAGCTGTCGACAGGTGGACACTGAAGCTTTCTTT
CVRSCRQVDTEAFF
>TRBJ2-3|.|18|TRBV28|TRBD1
TGTGCCAGCAGCCTGACAGGGGTATGGCCGCGGGAACCATATACGCAGTATTTT
CASSLTGVWPREPYTQYF
>TRBJ2-4|once|14|TRBV7-8|TRBD1
TGTGCCAGCACCGACAGGGAATTGGAGAACATTCAGTACTTC
CASTDRELENIQYF
>TRBJ2-5|.|13|TRBV29-1|TRBD1
TGCAGCGTCCTCAGGGGGTCTGGGGAGACCCAGTACTTC
CSVLRGSGETQYF
>TRBJ2-7|.|15|TRBV6-2/TRBV6-3|.
TGTGCCAGCAGTGGACTGTCAGGACCGGGCTTCGAGCAGTACTTC
CASSGLSGPGFEQYF
>TRBJ2-4|.|12|TRBV28|.
TGTGCCAGCAGTTGGGGGGAAAGTATTCAGTACTTC
CASSWGESIQYF
>TRBJ2-4|.|13|TRBV19|TRBD2
TGTGCCAGTAGACTAGCGGGAGGAAACATTCAGTACTTC
CASRLAGGNIQYF
>TRBJ1-2|few|13|TRBV10-1|.
TGCGCCAGCAGGACGACAGGAGACTATGGCTACACCTTC
CASRTTGDYGYTF
>TRBJ2-7|.|11|TRBV28|.
TGTGCCAGCATGGGGCCCTACGAGCAGTACTTC
CASMGPYEQYF
>TRBJ1-5|.|16|TRBV6-2/TRBV6-3|.
TGTGCCAGCAGTTCGCAGGGGACCCCAGGGCTTCAGCCCCAGCATTTT
CASSSQGTPGLQPQHF
>TRBJ2-7|.|16|TRBV6-2/TRBV6-3|.
TGTGCCAGCAGCCCTCTTCCGGGACAACCCAGGCACGAGCAGTACTTC
CASSPLPGQPRHEQYF
>TRBJ2-5|.|15|TRBV10-1|.
TGCGCCAGCAGTGAGCATCGGCAGGCCCAAGAGACCCAGTACTTC
CASSEHRQAQETQYF
>TRBJ1-1|.|14|TRBV7-2|.
TGTGCCAGCAGCCGCCGTGACCGAGGCACTGAAGCTTTCTTT
CASSRRDRGTEAFF
>TRBJ1-6|.|15|TRBV3-1/TRBV3-2|.
TGTGCCAGCAGCCAATGGGGAGTCTCCAATTCACCCCTCCACTTT
CASSQWGVSNSPLHF
>TRBJ1-5|.|13|TRBV25-1|.
TGTGCCAGCAGTGGAACGCAGAATCAGCCCCAGCATTTT
CASSGTQNQPQHF
>TRBJ2-2|.|15|TRBV10-3|TRBD1
TGTGCCATCAGTGAGCAGACAGGGGGGACGGGGGAGCTGTTTTTT
CAISEQTGGTGELFF
>TRBJ1-6|.|15|TRBV2|TRBD1
TGTGCCAGCAGAGACCCCGGGACAGGGAATTCACCCCTCCACTTT
CASRDPGTGNSPLHF
>TRBJ2-3|.|15|TRBV6-2/TRBV6-3|TRBD2
TGTGCCAGCAGCGAAGGAGGACTAGCGGGGGGGCGGACGTATTTT
CASSEGGLAGGRTYF
>TRBJ2-1|.|11|TRBV20-1|.
TGCAGTGCCGTCGGGTGGAATGAGCAGTTCTTC
CSAVGWNEQFF
>TRBJ1-5|.|13|TRBV6-6|.
TGTGCCAGCAGTGACAGGCCGAATCAGCCCCAGCATTTT
CASSDRPNQPQHF
>TRBJ2-7|.|14|TRBV6-1|.
TGTGCCAGCAGTGAAGGACTAGGATTCTACGAGCAGTACTTC
CASSEGLGFYEQYF
>TRBJ1-5|.|16|TRBV24-1|.
TGTGCCACCAGTGAGAACAGGGTGGGCAGCAATCAGCCCCAGCATTTT
CATSENRVGSNQPQHF
>TRBJ1-5|.|14|TRBV6-1|TRBD1
TGTGCCAGCAGTGAACAGGGGGGAAATCAGCCCCAGCATTTT
CASSEQGGNQPQHF
>TRBJ2-1|.|13|TRBV12-3/TRBV12-4|.
TGTGCCAGCACCTTGAGGGGGAGAGATGAGCAGTTCTTC
CASTLRGRDEQFF